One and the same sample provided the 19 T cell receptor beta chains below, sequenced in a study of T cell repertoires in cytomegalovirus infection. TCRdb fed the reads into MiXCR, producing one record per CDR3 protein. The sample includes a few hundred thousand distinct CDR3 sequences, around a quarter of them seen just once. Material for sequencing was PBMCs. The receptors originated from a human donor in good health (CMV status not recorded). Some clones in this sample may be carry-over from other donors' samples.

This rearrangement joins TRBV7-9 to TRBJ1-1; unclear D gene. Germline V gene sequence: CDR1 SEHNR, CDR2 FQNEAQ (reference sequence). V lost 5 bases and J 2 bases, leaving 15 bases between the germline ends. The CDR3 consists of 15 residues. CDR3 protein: CASSSWETTNTEAFF. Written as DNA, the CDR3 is TGTGCCAGCAGCAGTTGGGAGACTACCAACACTGAAGCTTTCTTT.

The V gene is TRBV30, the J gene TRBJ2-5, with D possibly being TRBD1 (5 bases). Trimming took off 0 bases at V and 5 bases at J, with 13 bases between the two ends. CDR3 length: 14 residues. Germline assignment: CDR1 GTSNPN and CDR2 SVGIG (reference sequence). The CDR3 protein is CAWSVRLGAETQYF. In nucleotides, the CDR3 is TGTGCCTGGAGTGTACGTCTAGGGGCCGAGACCCAGTACTTC. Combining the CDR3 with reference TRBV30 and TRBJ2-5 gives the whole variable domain SQTIHQWPATLVQPVGSPLSLECTVEGTSNPNLYWYRQAAGRGLQLLFYSVGIGQISSEVPQNLSASRPQDRQFILSSKKLLLSDSGFYLCAWSVRLGAETQYFGPGTRLLVL.

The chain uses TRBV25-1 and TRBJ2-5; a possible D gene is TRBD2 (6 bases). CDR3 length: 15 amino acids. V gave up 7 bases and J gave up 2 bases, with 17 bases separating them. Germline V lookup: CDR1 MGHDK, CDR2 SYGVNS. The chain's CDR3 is CASNDGAGKQETQYF. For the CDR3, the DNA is TGTGCCAGCAACGATGGGGCGGGGAAACAAGAGACCCAGTACTTC.

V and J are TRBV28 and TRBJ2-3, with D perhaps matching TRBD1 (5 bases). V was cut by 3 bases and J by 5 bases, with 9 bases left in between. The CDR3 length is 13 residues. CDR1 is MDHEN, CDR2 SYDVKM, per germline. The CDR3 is CASSFSGLDTQYF. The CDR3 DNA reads TGTGCCAGCAGTTTTTCAGGGTTAGATACGCAGTATTTT.

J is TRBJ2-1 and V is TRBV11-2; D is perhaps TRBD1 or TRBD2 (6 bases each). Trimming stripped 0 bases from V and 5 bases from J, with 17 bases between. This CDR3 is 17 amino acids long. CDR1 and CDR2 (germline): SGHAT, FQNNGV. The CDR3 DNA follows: TGTGCCAGCAGCTTAGAGGTGGCAGGGGAGGTCCACAATGAGCAGTTCTTC. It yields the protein CASSLEVAGEVHNEQFF.

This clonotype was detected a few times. DNA for the CDR3: TGCAGCGGTCATGCTCCGAGCTCCTACAATGAGCAGTTCTTC. It yields the protein CSGHAPSSYNEQFF. This chain connects TRBV29-1 to TRBJ2-1; no clear D gene. V lost 7 bases, J lost 0 bases, and 13 bases lay in between. Germline V gives CDR1 SQVTM, CDR2 ANQGSEA. This CDR3 spans 14 amino acids.

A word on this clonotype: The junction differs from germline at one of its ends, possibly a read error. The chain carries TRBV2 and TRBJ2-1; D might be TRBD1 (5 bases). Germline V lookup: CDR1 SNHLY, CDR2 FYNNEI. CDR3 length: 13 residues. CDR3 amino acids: CASREDSYNEQFF. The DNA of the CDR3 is TGTGCCAGCAGAGAAGACAGTTACAATGAGCAGTTCTTC.

CDR3 amino acids: CASSFHHPRKPYNEQFF. DNA for the CDR3: TGTGCCAGCAGCTTCCATCACCCTAGGAAACCTTACAATGAGCAGTTCTTC. This chain joins TRBV7-2 and TRBJ2-1, with D unclear. Trimming stripped 3 bases from V and 4 bases from J, with 19 bases between. The CDR3 totals 17 residues. Germline values: CDR1 SGHTA, CDR2 FQGNSA.

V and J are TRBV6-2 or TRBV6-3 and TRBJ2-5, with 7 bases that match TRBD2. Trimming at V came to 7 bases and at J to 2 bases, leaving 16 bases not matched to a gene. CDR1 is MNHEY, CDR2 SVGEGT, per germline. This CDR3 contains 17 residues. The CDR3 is CASKRRPGGSGQETQYF. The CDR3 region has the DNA TGTGCCAGCAAGAGGAGACCTGGCGGGAGCGGGCAAGAGACCCAGTACTTC.

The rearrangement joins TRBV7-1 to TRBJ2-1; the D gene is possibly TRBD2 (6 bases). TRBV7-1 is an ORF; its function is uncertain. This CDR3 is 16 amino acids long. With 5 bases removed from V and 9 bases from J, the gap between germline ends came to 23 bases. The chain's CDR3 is CASSRTITPTSTEQFF. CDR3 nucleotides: TGTGCCAGCAGCCGTACCATTACCCCGACTAGTACTGAGCAGTTCTTC.

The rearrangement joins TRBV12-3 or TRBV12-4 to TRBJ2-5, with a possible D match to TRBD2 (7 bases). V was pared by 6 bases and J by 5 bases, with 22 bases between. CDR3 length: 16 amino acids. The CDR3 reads CASSLRDGGGFETQYF. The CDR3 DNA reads TGTGCCAGCAGCCTACGCGACGGCGGGGGCTTTGAGACCCAGTACTTC.

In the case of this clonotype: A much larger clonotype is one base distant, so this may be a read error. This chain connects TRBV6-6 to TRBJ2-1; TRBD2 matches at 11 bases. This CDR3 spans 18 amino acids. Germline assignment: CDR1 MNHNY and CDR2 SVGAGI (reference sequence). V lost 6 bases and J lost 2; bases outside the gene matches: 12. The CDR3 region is CASRERTALAGAYNEQFF. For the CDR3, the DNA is TGTGCCAGCAGAGAACGAACGGCACTAGCGGGAGCCTACAATGAGCAGTTCTTC.

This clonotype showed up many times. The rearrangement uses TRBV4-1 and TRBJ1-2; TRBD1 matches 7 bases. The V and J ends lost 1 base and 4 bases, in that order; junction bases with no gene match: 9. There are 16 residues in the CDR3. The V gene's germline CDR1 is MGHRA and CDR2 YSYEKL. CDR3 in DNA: TGCGCCAGCAGCCAAGGAGGGGGCGGAAGTATCTATGGCTACACCTTC. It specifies CASSQGGGGSIYGYTF.

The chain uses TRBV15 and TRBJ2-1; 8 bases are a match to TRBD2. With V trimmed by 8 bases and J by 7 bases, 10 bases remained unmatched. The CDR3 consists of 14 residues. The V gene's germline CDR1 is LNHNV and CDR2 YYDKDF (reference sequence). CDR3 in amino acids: CATRGREAVNEQFF. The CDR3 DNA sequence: TGTGCCACCCGCGGGCGGGAGGCGGTAAATGAGCAGTTCTTC.

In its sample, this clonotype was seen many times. As DNA, the CDR3 is TGTGCCCTCAGGGGTGGTAATGAGCAGTTCTTC. Protein product: CALRGGNEQFF. The chain is built from TRBV7-2 and TRBJ2-1; TRBD1 is a possible D gene (6 bases). Trimming took 11 bases from V and 7 from J, leaving 12 bases between them. The CDR3 is made up of 11 amino acids. CDR1 SGHTA and CDR2 FQGNSA come from the germline V gene. The variable domain in full, with the rest retrieved from reference TRBV7-2 and TRBJ2-1, is GAGVSQSPSNKVTEKGKDVELRCDPISGHTALYWYRQSLGQGLEFLIYFQGNSAPDKSGLPSDRFSAERTGGSVSTLTIQRTQQEDSAVYLCALRGGNEQFFGPGTRLTVL.

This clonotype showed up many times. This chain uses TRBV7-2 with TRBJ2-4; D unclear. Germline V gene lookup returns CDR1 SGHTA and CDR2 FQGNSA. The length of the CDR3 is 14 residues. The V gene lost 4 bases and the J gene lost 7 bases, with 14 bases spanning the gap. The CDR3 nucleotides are TGTGCCAGCAGCTCGAGTGCTCCTGGGAACATTCAGTACTTC. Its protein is CASSSSAPGNIQYF.

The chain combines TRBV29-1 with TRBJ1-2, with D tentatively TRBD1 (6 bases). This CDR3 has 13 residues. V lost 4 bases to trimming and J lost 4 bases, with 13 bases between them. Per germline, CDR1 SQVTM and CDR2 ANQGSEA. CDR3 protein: CSVVGGERYGYTF. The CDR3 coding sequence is TGCAGCGTTGTAGGGGGGGAGCGCTATGGCTACACCTTC. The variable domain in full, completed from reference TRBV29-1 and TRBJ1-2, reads SAVISQKPSRDICQRGTSLTIQCQVDSQVTMMFWYRQQPGQSLTLIATANQGSEATYESGFVIDKFPISRPNLTFSTLTVSNMSPEDSSIYLCSVVGGERYGYTFGSGTRLTVV.

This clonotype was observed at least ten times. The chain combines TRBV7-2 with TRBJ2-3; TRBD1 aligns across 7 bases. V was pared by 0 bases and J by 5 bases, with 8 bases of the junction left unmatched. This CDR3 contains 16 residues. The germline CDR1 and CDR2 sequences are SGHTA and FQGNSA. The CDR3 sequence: CASSLAGTVGIDTQYF. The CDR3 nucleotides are TGTGCCAGCAGCTTAGCGGGGACAGTGGGGATAGATACGCAGTATTTT.

The chain's CDR3 is CASSPERASNQPQHF. Here the CDR3 DNA reads TGTGCCAGCAGCCCGGAGAGGGCAAGCAATCAGCCCCAGCATTTT. The chain is built from TRBV6-2 or TRBV6-3 and TRBJ1-5, with no clear D. Germline CDR1 and CDR2: MNHEY and SVGEGT. The CDR3 has 15 residues. The V and J ends lost 6 bases and 1 base respectively, with 13 bases between them.